These 17 T cell receptor beta chains were sequenced from one sample in a study of preoperative IRX-2 immunotherapy in early breast cancer. Produced via immunoSEQ multiplex PCR; TCRdb's table is partial and in-frame only. The data show 25,000 to 30,000 clones, about four fifths seen once. Noted treatment: preoperative locoregional IRX-2 cytokine immunotherapy. The sample was collected from a patient treated with IRX-2 immunotherapy. Receptors originate from a human donor with breast cancer.

The chain is built from TRBV11-3 and TRBJ1-3; 7 bases are shared with TRBD1. The CDR3 contains 16 residues. The germline gives CDR1 SGHNT, CDR2 YENEEA. V was clipped by 6 bases and J by 0 bases; unmatched bases: 8. DNA for the CDR3: TGTGCCAGCAGGGTAACAGGGACAGACTCTGGAAACACCATATATTTT. It yields the protein CASRVTGTDSGNTIYF.

The J gene is TRBJ2-6, the V gene TRBV19; no clear D. Between the trimmed V and J ends, which lost 7 bases and 2 bases, there was a span of 12 bases. The CDR3 is 15 amino acids. Germline loops: CDR1 LNHDA, CDR2 SQIVND (reference sequence). The CDR3 DNA is TGTGCCAGTACCCGGGCGGCGGCTGGGGCCAACGTCCTGACTTTC. Its protein product is CASTRAAAGANVLTF.

The chain combines TRBV19 with TRBJ2-5; 12 positions agree with TRBD2. Germline loops: CDR1 LNHDA, CDR2 SQIVND (reference sequence). J gave up 4 bases and V 6 bases, and 15 bases lay outside the gene matches. The CDR3 spans 18 residues. CDR3 coding DNA: TGTGCCAGTAGCAGGTCCGGGACTAGCGGGTGGGGGCGAGAGACCCAGTACTTC. It translates to CASSRSGTSGWGRETQYF. The variable domain in full, with the rest retrieved from reference TRBV19 and TRBJ2-5, is DGGITQSPKYLFRKEGQNVTLSCEQNLNHDAMYWYRQDPGQGLRLIYYSQIVNDFQKGDIAEGYSVSREKKESFPLTVTSAQKNPTAFYLCASSRSGTSGWGRETQYFGPGTRLLVL.

The chain links TRBV11-3 to TRBJ1-2, with 10 bases aligning to TRBD1. With V trimmed by 5 bases and J by 7 bases, 7 bases remained unmatched. Germline V gene data show CDR1 as SGHNT and CDR2 as YENEEA. There are 14 residues in the CDR3. This CDR3 reads CASSPGQGGPGYTF. CDR3 bases: TGTGCCAGCAGCCCCGGACAGGGGGGCCCTGGCTACACCTTC.

The chain employs TRBV11-3 and TRBJ1-4; D remains unclear. V lost 3 bases and J lost 0, with 8 bases in between. Germline assignment: CDR1 SGHNT and CDR2 YENEEA. The CDR3 spans 15 residues. The CDR3 region is CASSLLPATNEKLFF. CDR3 sequence (DNA): TGTGCCAGCAGCTTGCTCCCTGCAACTAATGAAAAACTGTTTTTT.

This chain joins TRBV11-3 and TRBJ2-2, with D possibly matching TRBD1 (5 bases). V was shortened by 5 bases and J by 0 bases, with 13 bases between the two germline ends. The germline CDR1 and CDR2 sequences are SGHNT and YENEEA. The CDR3 is 16 residues long. CDR3 loop: CASSPRQGSNTGELFF. Here the CDR3 DNA reads TGTGCCAGCAGCCCACGGCAGGGCTCGAACACCGGGGAGCTGTTTTTT.

This clone occurred a few times. The chain joins TRBV10-3 to TRBJ2-5, with D perhaps TRBD2 (5 bases). This CDR3 contains 13 residues. Between the trimmed V and J ends, which lost 0 bases and 9 bases, there was a span of 11 bases. From germline, CDR1 is ENHRY and CDR2 SYGVKD. The CDR3 is CAISESGGRAQYF. The CDR3 DNA is TGTGCCATCAGTGAGTCCGGAGGAAGGGCCCAGTACTTC.

Concerning this clone: At one end, the junction sequence differs from germline, possibly due to a read error. The chain uses TRBV6-4 and TRBJ1-2, with D perhaps matching TRBD1 (5 bases). The CDR3 runs 13 residues. The germline V gene has CDR1 MRHNA and CDR2 SNTAGT. This chain's CDR3 is CAISVGPTAGYTF. In DNA, the CDR3 is TGTGCCATCAGTGTGGGACCGACCGCCGGCTACACCTTC.

This clone appeared a single time. The V gene is TRBV7-7, the J gene TRBJ2-3; 8 bases line up with TRBD2. The CDR3 has 16 amino acids. Unmatched junction bases numbered 8, after V lost 5 bases and J lost 1 base. The V gene's germline CDR1 is SSHAT and CDR2 FNYEAQ (reference sequence). The CDR3 here is CASSQEQAGGTDTQYF. The CDR3 bases are TGTGCCAGCAGCCAAGAACAAGCGGGGGGCACAGATACGCAGTATTTT.

DNA of the CDR3: TGTGCCAGCTCACCACCGACCTTTTGGGAAACGAACACCGGGGAGCTGTTTTTT. This codes for CASSPPTFWETNTGELFF. The genes are TRBV18 and TRBJ2-2; the D is unclear. The germline CDR1 and CDR2 sequences are KGHSH and LQKENI. The germline V and J ends were trimmed by 0 bases and 0 bases, with 14 bases remaining between them. The CDR3 runs 18 residues. The variable domain in full, with the rest retrieved from reference TRBV18 and TRBJ2-2, is NAGVMQNPRHLVRRRGQEARLRCSPMKGHSHVYWYRQLPEEGLKFMVYLQKENIIDESGMPKERFSAEFPKEGPSILRIQQVVRGDSAAYFCASSPPTFWETNTGELFFGEGSRLTVL.

V and J are TRBV18 and TRBJ2-7; D is unresolved. V dropped 3 bases and J dropped 2 bases, with 11 bases sitting between them. CDR1 is KGHSH, CDR2 LQKENI, per germline. This CDR3 is 14 amino acids long. In DNA, the CDR3 is TGTGCCAGCTCACCCAGACAAGGCCCCTACGAGCAGTACTTC. This sequence encodes CASSPRQGPYEQYF.

Points on this clone: The germline gene is not matched at one end of the junction; a read error may be the cause. V usage is TRBV5-1 and J usage is TRBJ2-7; D might be TRBD2 (5 bases). The CDR3 totals 15 residues. CDR1 SGHRS and CDR2 YFSETQ come from the germline V gene. The CDR3 bases are TGCGCTAGCAGCTTGGGAGCCCTCGATATCTACGAGCAGTACTTC. Protein sequence: CASSLGALDIYEQYF.

The sample holds a few counts of this clone. The chain has TRBV18 and TRBJ2-5, with D tentatively TRBD2 (6 bases). CDR1 and CDR2 (germline): KGHSH, LQKENI. CDR3 length equals 16 residues. V gave up 2 bases and J gave up 4 bases, with 17 bases separating them. CDR3 DNA sequence: TGTGCCAGCTCACCATTGTCGCTAGCGATCGGAGAGACCCAGTACTTC. Translation gives CASSPLSLAIGETQYF.

This chain uses TRBV11-3 with TRBJ1-5; 7 positions match TRBD1. CDR3 size: 15 residues. J gave up 8 bases and V 1 base, and 8 bases lay outside the gene matches. Germline V lookup: CDR1 SGHNT, CDR2 YENEEA. The CDR3 sequence: CASSLVGQGDEPQHF. Written as DNA, the CDR3 is TGTGCCAGCAGCTTAGTCGGGCAGGGGGATGAGCCCCAGCATTTT.

The chain has TRBV19 and TRBJ1-4; perhaps TRBD1 as D (6 bases). This CDR3 has 14 residues. V lost 3 bases and J 8 bases, leaving 13 bases between the germline ends. The V gene's germline CDR1 is LNHDA and CDR2 SQIVND (reference sequence). The CDR3 sequence: CASSIVRGGEKLFF. In nucleotides, the CDR3 is TGTGCCAGTAGTATCGTCAGGGGCGGGGAAAAACTGTTTTTT.

This clone was seen only once. This chain joins TRBV15 and TRBJ2-7; 9 bases agree with TRBD1. The CDR3 has 15 residues. Germline CDR1 LNHNV, CDR2 YYDKDF (reference sequence). J was trimmed by 3 bases and V by 4 bases; bases with no gene match: 7. The CDR3 DNA follows: TGTGCCACCAGCATAAACTTGGGACAGGGCTACGAGCAGTACTTC. Its translation is CATSINLGQGYEQYF.

This chain connects TRBV28 to TRBJ2-7; 7 bases fit TRBD1. Trimming cost V 5 bases and J 3 bases; bases outside gene matches: 10. The CDR3 has 15 residues. CDR1 is MDHEN and CDR2 is SYDVKM in the germline V gene. The CDR3 DNA is TGTGCCAGCAGTAAAGGGGGCTTCCACTACTACGAGCAGTACTTC. Protein sequence: CASSKGGFHYYEQYF.